This TCR beta chain was obtained from a study of cytomegalovirus exposure and HLA in healthy donors. Findings and limits, study-wide: After further analysis at a later stage, 16,951 TCR beta sequences were associated with HLA alleles at 0.05 false discovery rate.

Per germline, CDR1 LNHDA and CDR2 SQIVND (reference sequence). The V end was cut by 4 bases, the J end by 6 bases, with 10 bases between. The CDR3 is 13 residues long. This clone was observed a few times. Its specificity is not known. The primer mix had 60 Vbeta and 13 Jbeta primers. Sequencing was performed with immunoSEQ multiplex PCR; in TCRdb, only in-frame clones are kept and a portion is missing. Of roughly 200,000 clones in the sample, 75% to 85% were seen once. Source material: PBMCs. The clonotype was recovered from a boy between 5 and 17 years old in good health and CMV-seronegative. The chain uses TRBV19 and TRBJ1-5, with D possibly TRBD1 on 6 matching bases. Written as DNA, the CDR3 is TGTGCCAGTAGTACTGGACAGCTTCAGCCCCAGCATTTT. Protein product: CASSTGQLQPQHF.